This TCR beta chain came from a study of coeliac disease. This clone has just a few counts. Its antigen is still unknown. Per the germline V gene, CDR1 is SGHVS and CDR2 is FQNEAQ. V lost 2 bases and J 0 bases, leaving 14 bases between the germline ends. This CDR3 is 16 amino acids long. Study conclusions and caveats: Largely private TRB repertoires meant most sequences were sample-unique.

Clones were sequenced by immunoSEQ multiplex PCR, and TCRdb holds only the in-frame ones, with some missing. The sample lists some 6,100 clones, 62% occurring once. This TCR came from a man aged 55 to 69 with celiac disease on a gluten-free diet. Sequenced material: lymphocytes from the gut lamina propria. The V and J genes are TRBV7-8 and TRBJ2-7; weak D call: TRBD2 (6 bases). CDR3 bases: TGTGCCAGCAGCTTAAGGGACTTGGGGATCTCCTACGAGCAGTACTTC. Protein sequence: CASSLRDLGISYEQYF.